This TCR beta chain was documented in a study of kidney transplant recipient with SARS-CoV-2 infection. TCRdb re-derived calls from the reads in MiXCR, one entry per CDR3 protein. The sample lists 250,000 or so distinct CDR3 sequences; roughly 26% were seen once. With 0 bases removed from V and 5 bases from J, the gap between germline ends came to 10 bases. The CDR3 contains 14 residues. Germline loops: CDR1 ENHRY, CDR2 SYGVKD. V is TRBV10-3 and J is TRBJ2-5; D perhaps matches TRBD1 (6 bases). The input for sequencing was a blood sample, taken at baseline and on roughly day 120 from a kidney transplant recipient. This clonotype was sampled from a male patient aged 25 to 39 who had COVID-19 and was a kidney transplant recipient. Some T cells may be the graft donor's. The CDR3 reads CAISESRTDETQYF. Here the CDR3 DNA reads TGTGCCATCAGTGAGTCCCGGACAGATGAGACCCAGTACTTC.